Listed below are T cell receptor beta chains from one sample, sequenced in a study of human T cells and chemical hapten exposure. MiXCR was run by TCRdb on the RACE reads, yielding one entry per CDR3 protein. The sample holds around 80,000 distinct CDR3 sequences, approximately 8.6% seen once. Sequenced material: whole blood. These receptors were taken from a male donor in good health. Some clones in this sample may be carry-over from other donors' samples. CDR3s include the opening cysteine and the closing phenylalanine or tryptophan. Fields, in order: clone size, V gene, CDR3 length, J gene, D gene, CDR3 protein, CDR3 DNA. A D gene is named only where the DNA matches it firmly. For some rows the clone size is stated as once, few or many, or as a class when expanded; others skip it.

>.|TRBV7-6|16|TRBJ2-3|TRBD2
CASSLLSSREADTQYF
TGTGCCAGCAGCTTATTGTCTTCGCGGGAGGCAGATACGCAGTATTTT
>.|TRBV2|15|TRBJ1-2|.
CASSGGRSSNYGYTF
TGTGCCAGCAGTGGAGGCCGTAGTTCTAACTATGGCTACACCTTC
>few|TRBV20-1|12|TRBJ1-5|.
CSARAGEQPQHF
TGCAGTGCTAGAGCAGGTGAACAGCCCCAGCATTTT
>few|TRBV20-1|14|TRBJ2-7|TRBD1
CSASPLDRGYEQYF
TGCAGTGCTAGCCCGCTCGACAGGGGCTACGAGCAGTACTTC
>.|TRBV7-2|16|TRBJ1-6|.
CASSLGVWAAFGPLHF
TGTGCCAGCAGCTTGGGTGTGTGGGCAGCCTTCGGGCCCCTCCACTTT
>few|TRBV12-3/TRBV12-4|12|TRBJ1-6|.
CASSLNHSPLHF
TGTGCCAGCAGTTTAAACCATTCACCCCTCCACTTT
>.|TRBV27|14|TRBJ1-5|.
CASSLWGSNQPQHF
TGTGCCAGCAGTTTATGGGGTTCTAATCAGCCCCAGCATTTT
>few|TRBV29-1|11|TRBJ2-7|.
CSVVRADEQYF
TGCAGCGTTGTGCGGGCTGACGAGCAGTACTTC
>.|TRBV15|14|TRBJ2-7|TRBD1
CATSRGTGGGEQYF
TGTGCCACCAGCAGAGGGACAGGGGGGGGTGAGCAGTACTTC
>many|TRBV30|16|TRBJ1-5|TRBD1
CAWSVGGTVFNQPQHF
TGTGCCTGGAGTGTAGGCGGGACAGTTTTCAATCAGCCCCAGCATTTT
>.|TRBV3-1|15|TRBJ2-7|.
CASSQDPDETYEQYF
TGTGCCAGCAGCCAAGATCCCGACGAAACCTACGAGCAGTACTTC
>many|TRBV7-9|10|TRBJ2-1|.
CASSHNEQFF
TGTGCCAGCAGCCACAATGAGCAGTTCTTC
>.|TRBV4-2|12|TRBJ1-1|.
CASSQGYTEAFF
TGTGCCAGCAGCCAGGGTTACACTGAAGCTTTCTTT
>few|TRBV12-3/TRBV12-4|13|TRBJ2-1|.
CASSRDQGWEQFF
TGTGCCAGCAGTCGGGACCAGGGATGGGAGCAGTTCTTC
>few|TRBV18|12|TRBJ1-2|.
CASSPGTYGYTF
TGTGCCAGCTCACCAGGGACCTATGGCTACACCTTC
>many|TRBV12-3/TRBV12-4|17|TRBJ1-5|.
CASSLRLESYSNQPQHF
TGTGCCAGCAGTTTAAGGTTAGAGAGCTATAGCAATCAGCCCCAGCATTTT
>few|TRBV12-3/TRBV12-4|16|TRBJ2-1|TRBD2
CASSLSGGALLGEQFF
TGTGCCAGCAGTCTGAGCGGGGGGGCCTTGTTAGGTGAGCAGTTCTTC
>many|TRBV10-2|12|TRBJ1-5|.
CASSDRDQPQHF
TGCGCCAGCAGTGATCGGGACCAGCCCCAGCATTTT
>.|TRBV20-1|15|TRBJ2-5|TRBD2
CSANRAGRVQETQYF
TGCAGTGCTAACCGGGCCGGGAGGGTCCAAGAGACCCAGTACTTC
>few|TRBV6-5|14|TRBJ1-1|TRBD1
CASSYSRQGYEAFF
TGTGCCAGCAGTTACTCGAGACAGGGGTACGAAGCTTTCTTT